The next 24 T cell receptor beta chains were all read from a single sample in a study of blood T cell repertoires in COVID-19. Using immunoSEQ multiplex PCR, the repertoire was profiled, and TCRdb retains in-frame clones only, with some absent. The sample holds roughly 55,000 clones, 60% to 80% seen once. Sample: peripheral blood. The receptors derive from a man older than 75 with acute or convalescent COVID-19.

This chain links TRBV7-9 with TRBJ1-4, with D possibly being TRBD1 (5 bases). Germline loops: CDR1 SEHNR, CDR2 FQNEAQ (reference sequence). This CDR3 contains 15 residues. V lost 1 base to trimming and J lost 8 bases, with 14 bases between them. The DNA for the CDR3 is TGTGCCAGCAGCTTAGTCCGGGGGATTGGGGAAAAACTGTTTTTT. Residues: CASSLVRGIGEKLFF.

This clone has a single count. This chain uses TRBV7-6 with TRBJ1-1; D is uncertain. CDR3 length equals 14 residues. Trimming pared 5 bases from V and 1 base from J, leaving 11 bases between. Germline assignment: CDR1 SGHVS and CDR2 FNYEAQ. The CDR3 here is CASSLYSGNTEAFF. The CDR3 DNA is TGTGCCAGCAGCCTTTACTCAGGGAACACTGAAGCTTTCTTT.

The V call is TRBV5-1, the J call TRBJ2-7; 10 bases line up with TRBD2. Trimming took 0 bases from V and 4 from J; bases not matched to a gene: 4. CDR1 and CDR2 (germline): SGHRS, YFSETQ. This CDR3 has 15 amino acids. DNA of the CDR3: TGCGCCAGCAGCTTGGCTAGCGGGAGTAATTACGAGCAGTACTTC. This sequence encodes CASSLASGSNYEQYF.

The chain has TRBV3-1 (or the pseudogene TRBV3-2) and TRBJ1-5; 8 nucleotides line up with TRBD1. With 4 bases clipped from V and 5 bases from J, the junction kept 13 bases outside the gene matches. Looked up from germline, CDR1 is LGHDT and CDR2 is YNNKEL (reference sequence). This CDR3 comprises 17 residues. CDR3 DNA sequence: TGTGCCAGCAGCCGCGGGACAGGAATGATTCAGGATCAGCCCCAGCATTTT. Its protein is CASSRGTGMIQDQPQHF.

J is TRBJ2-1 and V is TRBV9, with a tentative D call TRBD1 (6 bases). This CDR3 spans 16 amino acids. V gave up 0 bases and J gave up 4 bases, with 14 bases separating them. Looked up from germline, CDR1 is SGDLS and CDR2 is YYNGEE. DNA for the CDR3: TGTGCCAGCAGCGTAGGGCCCGGGACAATTTACAATGAGCAGTTCTTC. This gives the protein CASSVGPGTIYNEQFF.

The V call is TRBV2, the J call TRBJ2-7, with 11 bases identical to TRBD2. Germline loops: CDR1 SNHLY, CDR2 FYNNEI. V gave up 2 bases and J gave up 1 base; unmatched junction bases: 1. This CDR3 comprises 15 residues. In DNA form, the CDR3 reads TGTGCCAGCAGTGAATCTAGCGGGAGGTCCTACGAGCAGTACTTC. Amino acid sequence: CASSESSGRSYEQYF.

V is TRBV3-1 (or the pseudogene TRBV3-2) and J is TRBJ2-3; TRBD2 aligns across 7 bases. CDR3 length: 17 amino acids. J was trimmed by 2 bases and V by 4 bases; bases with no gene match: 12. CDR1 and CDR2 from the germline V gene are LGHDT and YNNKEL (reference sequence). The CDR3: CASSPRLAAVLTDTQYF. CDR3 DNA: TGTGCCAGCAGCCCGCGACTAGCAGCGGTCCTCACAGATACGCAGTATTTT.

This clone was observed once. The sample has other DNA sequences that encode this CDR3 too. The chain uses TRBV12-3 or TRBV12-4 and TRBJ1-1, with a possible D match to TRBD1 (6 bases). The length of the CDR3 is 13 residues. Between the trimmed V and J ends, which lost 5 bases and 0 bases, there was a span of 7 bases. In DNA, the CDR3 is TGTGCCAGCAGTCGGACAGTGAACACTGAAGCTTTCTTT. It translates to CASSRTVNTEAFF.

The chain employs TRBV5-1 and TRBJ1-2; no clear D gene. CDR3 length equals 14 residues. Per germline, CDR1 SGHRS and CDR2 YFSETQ. Trimming pared 1 base from V and 0 bases from J, leaving 7 bases between. CDR3 bases: TGCGCCAGCAGCTTGTCCCTAGCTAACTATGGCTACACCTTC. It translates to CASSLSLANYGYTF.

CDR3 in DNA: TGTGCCAGCACTTTCGGAGGGGCGGGTAATTCACCCCTCCACTTT. It yields the protein CASTFGGAGNSPLHF. J is TRBJ1-6 and V is TRBV6-1, with D perhaps matching TRBD1 (5 bases). Trimming stripped 7 bases from V and 6 bases from J, with 16 bases between. CDR3 size: 15 residues. CDR1 is MNHNS and CDR2 is SASEGT in the germline V gene.

The chain combines TRBV19 with TRBJ2-5; 8 positions match TRBD2. Germline CDR1 reads LNHDA; CDR2 reads SQIVND (reference sequence). Trimming took 5 bases from V and 5 from J; bases not matched to a gene: 13. The CDR3 loop spans 16 amino acids. The CDR3 loop is CASSPRGGTQAETQYF. DNA for the CDR3: TGTGCCAGTAGTCCTCGGGGGGGGACGCAGGCGGAGACCCAGTACTTC.

This sequence joins TRBV5-1 and TRBJ2-5; 9 nucleotides agree with TRBD1. The CDR3 has 16 residues. The J segment lost 2 bases and the V segment lost 4 bases, leaving 9 bases of the junction unmatched. Germline V gene data show CDR1 as SGHRS and CDR2 as YFSETQ. The CDR3 nucleotides read TGCGCCAGCAGCCCTCGCGACAGGGGGATTCAAGAGACCCAGTACTTC. Its protein is CASSPRDRGIQETQYF.

The V gene is TRBV5-4, the J gene TRBJ2-7, with TRBD1 identical over 12 bases. The CDR3 loop spans 14 amino acids. Germline V CDR1 and CDR2: SGHNT, YYREEE (reference sequence). J was trimmed by 4 bases and V by 4 bases; bases with no gene match: 3. The CDR3 bases are TGTGCCAGCAGCGGGACAGGGGGCAGATACGAGCAGTACTTC. This gives the protein CASSGTGGRYEQYF.

V and J are TRBV11-2 and TRBJ1-6; D uncertain. The V end was cut by 0 bases, the J end by 11 bases, with 5 bases between. The CDR3 has 12 amino acids. CDR1 SGHAT and CDR2 FQNNGV come from the germline V gene. The CDR3 loop reads CASSLDQAPLHF. CDR3 DNA sequence: TGTGCCAGCAGCTTAGATCAGGCACCCCTCCACTTT.

In this sample, this clone turned up once. The chain joins TRBV9 to TRBJ1-1; 9 bases are shared with TRBD1. The germline V gene encodes CDR1 SGDLS and CDR2 YYNGEE. V shed 2 bases, J shed 4 bases, and the junction held 6 bases outside the gene matches. CDR3 length: 15 amino acids. The CDR3 nucleotides read TGTGCCAGCAGCGTCCTACAGGGGGCGAGCACTGAAGCTTTCTTT. Protein: CASSVLQGASTEAFF.

The chain joins TRBV3-1 (or the pseudogene TRBV3-2) to TRBJ1-2; 7 bases align to TRBD1. V lost 6 bases, J lost 8 bases, and 9 bases stayed unmatched. The V gene's germline CDR1 is LGHDT and CDR2 YNNKEL (reference sequence). There are 13 residues in the CDR3. Written as DNA, the CDR3 is TGTGCCAGCAGTCAACAGGGGTGGCAGGGCTACACCTTC. Encoded protein: CASSQQGWQGYTF.

The V call is TRBV15, the J call TRBJ2-1, with D maybe TRBD2 (7 bases). Trimming took 2 bases from V and 0 from J, leaving 17 bases between them. This CDR3 spans 18 amino acids. Germline V gene lookup returns CDR1 LNHNV and CDR2 YYDKDF (reference sequence). The CDR3 loop is CATSRFMGGGSSYNEQFF. The CDR3 DNA reads as TGTGCCACCAGCAGATTCATGGGAGGGGGGAGCTCCTACAATGAGCAGTTCTTC.

The V gene is TRBV2, the J gene TRBJ1-4; 9 positions match TRBD1. Germline CDR1 is SNHLY and CDR2 is FYNNEI. Unmatched junction bases numbered 10, after V lost 4 bases and J lost 7 bases. The CDR3 sequence is 16 residues long. For the CDR3, the DNA is TGTGCCAGCAGTGTATCCCGGGGGACAGGGAGTGAAAAACTGTTTTTT. Protein: CASSVSRGTGSEKLFF.

The V gene is TRBV6-5, the J gene TRBJ2-7, with D possibly matching TRBD1 (6 bases). CDR1 and CDR2 from the germline V gene are MNHEY and SVGAGI. The CDR3 spans 11 residues. V gave up 8 bases and J gave up 6 bases, with 11 bases separating them. The CDR3 DNA reads TGTGCCAGCCCTCAGGGGCGCGAGCAGTACTTC. Encoded protein: CASPQGREQYF.

The V gene is TRBV7-9, the J gene TRBJ2-7; 10 bases agree with TRBD1. The V and J ends lost 5 bases and 3 bases, in that order; junction bases with no gene match: 7. Germline-derived CDR1 and CDR2 are SEHNR and FQNEAQ (reference sequence). CDR3 length equals 15 residues. The CDR3 reads CASSPGQGVRYEQYF. CDR3 in DNA: TGTGCCAGCAGCCCCGGACAGGGGGTCCGCTACGAGCAGTACTTC.

This clone came up a few times. This rearrangement joins TRBV7-2 to TRBJ1-2; no clear D. V was cut by 5 bases and J by 6 bases, with 16 bases left in between. The length of the CDR3 is 14 residues. Germline CDR1 and CDR2: SGHTA and FQGNSA. The CDR3 DNA sequence: TGTGCCAGCAGCCCCATCGGACTCCAGAATGGCTACACCTTC. Amino acids: CASSPIGLQNGYTF.

The J gene is TRBJ1-1, the V gene TRBV24-1; D remains unclear. Germline lookup yields CDR1 KGHDR and CDR2 SFDVKD. The CDR3 is 13 amino acids. Trimming removed 4 bases from V and 0 bases from J, with 5 bases in between. The CDR3 loop reads CATSDPMNTEAFF. The CDR3 region has the DNA TGTGCCACCAGTGACCCAATGAACACTGAAGCTTTCTTT.

CDR3 DNA: TGTGCCAGTACCGCCCGGGACAGGGGGACGGTAGAGGTTCAGCCCCAGCATTTT. Translated: CASTARDRGTVEVQPQHF. This chain joins TRBV19 and TRBJ1-5; 11 nucleotides match TRBD1. This CDR3 comprises 18 residues. In germline, CDR1 is LNHDA, CDR2 SQIVND (reference sequence). V was clipped by 7 bases and J by 6 bases; unmatched bases: 17.

In its sample, this clone was seen a few times. CDR3 sequence (DNA): TGTGCCAGCACCCCCGGCAGGGTAAGCACTGAAGCTTTCTTT. It yields the protein CASTPGRVSTEAFF. V and J are TRBV5-8 and TRBJ1-1; D is possibly TRBD1 (5 bases). Trimming shortened V by 6 bases and J by 4 bases, and 16 bases separated the two germline ends. The CDR3 consists of 14 residues. The germline CDR1 and CDR2 sequences are SGHTS and YDEGEE.